This paragraph reports one T cell receptor beta chain. Antigen specificity is unknown. The assay was immunoSEQ multiplex PCR, and TCRdb's table has in-frame clones only and misses some. The data hold some 120,000 clones, with about 90% observed a single time. This sample is drawn from a study of PD-1 blockade in mismatch repair-deficient tumors. Study as a whole: Enrolled about 2013-2016, patients had progressing, pretreated mismatch repair-deficient cancers of 12 types.

This CDR3 contains 18 residues. Per the germline V gene, CDR1 is SGHNT and CDR2 is YYREEE (reference sequence). V gave up 4 bases and J gave up 5 bases, with 25 bases separating them. The TCR-sequenced patients were a few responders to pembrolizumab. Study-wide results and caveats: After pembrolizumab, tumor-resident clones rose rapidly, then generally contracted before radiologic responses.

Sequencing used peripheral blood, obtained 70 to 72 weeks after starting pembrolizumab. This chain uses TRBV5-4 with TRBJ2-1; D is ambiguous. The receptor comes from an adult with mismatch repair-deficient cancer. The CDR3 bases are TGTGCCAGCAGCCCGTCACCGGTAGGAGACTTTATAAACAATGAGCAGTTCTTC. It translates to CASSPSPVGDFINNEQFF. Using reference TRBV5-4 and TRBJ2-1 for the parts outside the CDR3, the full variable domain is ETGVTQSPTHLIKTRGQQVTLRCSSQSGHNTVSWYQQALGQGPQFIFQYYREEENGRGNFPPRFSGLQFPNYSSELNVNALELDDSALYLCASSPSPVGDFINNEQFFGPGTRLTVL.